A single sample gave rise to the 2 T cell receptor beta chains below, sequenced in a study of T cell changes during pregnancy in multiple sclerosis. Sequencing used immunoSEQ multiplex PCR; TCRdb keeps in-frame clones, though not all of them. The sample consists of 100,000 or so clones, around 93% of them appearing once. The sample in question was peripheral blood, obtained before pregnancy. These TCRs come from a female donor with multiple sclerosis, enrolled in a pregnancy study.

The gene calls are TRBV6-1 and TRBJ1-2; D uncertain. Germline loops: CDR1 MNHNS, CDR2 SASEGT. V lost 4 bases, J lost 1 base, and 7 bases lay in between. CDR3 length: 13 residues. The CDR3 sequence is CASSGNGNYGYTF. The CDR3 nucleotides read TGTGCCAGCAGTGGAAACGGTAACTATGGCTACACCTTC.

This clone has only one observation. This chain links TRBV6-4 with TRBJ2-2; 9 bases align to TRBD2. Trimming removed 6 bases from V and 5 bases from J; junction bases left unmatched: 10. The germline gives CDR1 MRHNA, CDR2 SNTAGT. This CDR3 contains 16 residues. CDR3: CASSKEGLAGTGELFF. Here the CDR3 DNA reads TGTGCCAGCAGCAAAGAAGGGCTAGCGGGGACCGGGGAGCTGTTTTTT.